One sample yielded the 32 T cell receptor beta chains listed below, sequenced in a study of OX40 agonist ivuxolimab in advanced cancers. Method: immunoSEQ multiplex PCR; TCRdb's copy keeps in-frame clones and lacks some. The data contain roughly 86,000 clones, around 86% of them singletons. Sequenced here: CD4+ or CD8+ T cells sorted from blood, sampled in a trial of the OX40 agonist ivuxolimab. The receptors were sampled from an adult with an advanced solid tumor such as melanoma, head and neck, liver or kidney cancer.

CDR3 region: CASSRYQTDTQYF. The CDR3 DNA is TGTGCCAGCAGCAGGTACCAAACAGATACGCAGTATTTT. The chain has TRBV11-2 and TRBJ2-3; D is unclear. The CDR3 extends over 13 amino acids. The germline V and J ends were trimmed by 5 bases and 3 bases, with 9 bases remaining between them. Looked up from germline, CDR1 is SGHAT and CDR2 is FQNNGV.

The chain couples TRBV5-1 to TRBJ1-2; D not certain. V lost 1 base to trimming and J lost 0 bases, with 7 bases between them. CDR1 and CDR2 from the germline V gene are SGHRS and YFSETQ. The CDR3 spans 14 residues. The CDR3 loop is CASSLPGANYGYTF. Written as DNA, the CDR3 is TGCGCCAGCAGCTTGCCGGGAGCTAACTATGGCTACACCTTC.

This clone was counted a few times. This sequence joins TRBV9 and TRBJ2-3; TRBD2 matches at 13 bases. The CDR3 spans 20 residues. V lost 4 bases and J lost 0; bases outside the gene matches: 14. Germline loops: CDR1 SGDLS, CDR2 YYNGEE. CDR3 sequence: CASSSRRTSGGSPSTDTQYF. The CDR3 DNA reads TGTGCCAGCAGCTCCCGAAGGACTAGCGGGGGATCCCCTAGCACAGATACGCAGTATTTT.

The CDR3 DNA reads TGTGCCAGCAGCTTAGTGTCCGGGGGCCTTACCTACAATGAGCAGTTCTTC. Protein sequence: CASSLVSGGLTYNEQFF. The chain joins TRBV7-2 to TRBJ2-1; D may correspond to TRBD1 or TRBD2 (6 bases each). This CDR3 is built from 17 residues. CDR1 is SGHTA and CDR2 is FQGNSA in the germline V gene. Between the trimmed V and J ends, which lost 1 base and 2 bases, there was a span of 15 bases.

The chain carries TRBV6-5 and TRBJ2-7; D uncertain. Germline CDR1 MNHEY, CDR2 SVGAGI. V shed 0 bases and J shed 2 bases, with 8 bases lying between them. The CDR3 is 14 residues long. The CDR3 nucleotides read TGTGCCAGCAGTTACTCTACCGGTACCTACGAGCAGTACTTC. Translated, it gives CASSYSTGTYEQYF.

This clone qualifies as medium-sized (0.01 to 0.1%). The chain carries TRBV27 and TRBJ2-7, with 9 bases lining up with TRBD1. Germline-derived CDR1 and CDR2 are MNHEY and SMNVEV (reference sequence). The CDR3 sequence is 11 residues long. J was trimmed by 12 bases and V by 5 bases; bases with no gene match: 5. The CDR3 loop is CASSPGQGWYF. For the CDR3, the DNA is TGTGCCAGCAGTCCCGGACAGGGGTGGTACTTC.

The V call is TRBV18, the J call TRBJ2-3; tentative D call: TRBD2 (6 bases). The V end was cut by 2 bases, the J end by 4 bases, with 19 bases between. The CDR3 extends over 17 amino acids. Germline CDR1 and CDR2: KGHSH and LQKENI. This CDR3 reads CASSPGVPGVLPDTQYF. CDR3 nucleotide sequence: TGTGCCAGCTCACCAGGGGTTCCGGGGGTCCTGCCAGATACGCAGTATTTT.

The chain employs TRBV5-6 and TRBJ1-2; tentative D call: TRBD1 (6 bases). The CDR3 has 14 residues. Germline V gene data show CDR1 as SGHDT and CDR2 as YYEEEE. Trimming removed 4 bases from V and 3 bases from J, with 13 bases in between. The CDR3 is CASSPGVLHYGYTF. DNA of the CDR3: TGTGCCAGCAGCCCAGGGGTATTACACTATGGCTACACCTTC. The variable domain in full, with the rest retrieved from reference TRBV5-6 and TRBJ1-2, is DAGVTQSPTHLIKTRGQQVTLRCSPKSGHDTVSWYQQALGQGPQFIFQYYEEEERQRGNFPDRFSGHQFPNYSSELNVNALLLGDSALYLCASSPGVLHYGYTFGSGTRLTVV.

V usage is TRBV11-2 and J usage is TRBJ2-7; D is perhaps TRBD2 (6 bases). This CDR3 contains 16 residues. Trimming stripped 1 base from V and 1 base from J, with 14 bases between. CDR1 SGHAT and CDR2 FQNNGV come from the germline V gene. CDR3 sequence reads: CASSLVLGAGSYEQYF. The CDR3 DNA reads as TGTGCCAGCAGCTTAGTATTAGGGGCGGGATCCTACGAGCAGTACTTC.

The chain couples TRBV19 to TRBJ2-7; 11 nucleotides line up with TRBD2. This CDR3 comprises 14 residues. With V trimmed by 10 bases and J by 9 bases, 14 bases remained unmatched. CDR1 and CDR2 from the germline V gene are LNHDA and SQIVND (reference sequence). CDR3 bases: TGTGCCACTTCAGCTAGCGGGGGGCCTACCGGGCAGTACTTC. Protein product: CATSASGGPTGQYF.

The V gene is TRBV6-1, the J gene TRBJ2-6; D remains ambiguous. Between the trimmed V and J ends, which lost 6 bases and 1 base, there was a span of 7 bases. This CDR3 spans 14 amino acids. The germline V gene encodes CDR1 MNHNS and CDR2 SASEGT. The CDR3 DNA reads TGTGCCAGCAGGGCCTTTTCTGGGGCCAACGTCCTGACTTTC. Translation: CASRAFSGANVLTF.

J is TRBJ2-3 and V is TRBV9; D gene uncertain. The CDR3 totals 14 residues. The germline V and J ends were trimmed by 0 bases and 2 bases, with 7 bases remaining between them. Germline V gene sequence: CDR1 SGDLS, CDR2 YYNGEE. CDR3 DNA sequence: TGTGCCAGCAGCGTAGATTTTTCCACAGATACGCAGTATTTT. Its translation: CASSVDFSTDTQYF.

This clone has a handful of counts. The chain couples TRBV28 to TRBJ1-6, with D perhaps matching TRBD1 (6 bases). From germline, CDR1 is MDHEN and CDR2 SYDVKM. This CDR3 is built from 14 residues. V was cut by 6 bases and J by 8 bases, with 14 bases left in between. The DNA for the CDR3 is TGTGCCAGCAGAGGGACAAGTTGGGATTCACCCCTCCACTTT. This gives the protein CASRGTSWDSPLHF.

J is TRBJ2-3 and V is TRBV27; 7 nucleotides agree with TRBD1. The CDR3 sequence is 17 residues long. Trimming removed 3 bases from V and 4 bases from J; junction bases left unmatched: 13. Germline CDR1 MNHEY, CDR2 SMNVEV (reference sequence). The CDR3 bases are TGTGCCAGCAGTTTTGAGGGGGCCAGGCGAGGAGCAGATACGCAGTATTTT. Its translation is CASSFEGARRGADTQYF.

The chain's CDR3 is CSVAQRDIQYF. CDR3 coding DNA: TGCAGCGTCGCCCAGCGAGACATTCAGTACTTC. The chain employs TRBV29-1 and TRBJ2-4; D gene uncertain. The CDR3 is 11 residues long. With 6 bases removed from V and 8 bases from J, the gap between germline ends came to 11 bases. Germline CDR1 SQVTM, CDR2 ANQGSEA.

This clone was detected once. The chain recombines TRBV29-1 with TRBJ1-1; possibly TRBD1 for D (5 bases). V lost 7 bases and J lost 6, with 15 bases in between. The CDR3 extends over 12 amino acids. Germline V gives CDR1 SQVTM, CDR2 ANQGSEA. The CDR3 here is CSAKMGGSEAFF. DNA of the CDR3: TGCAGCGCCAAAATGGGGGGATCTGAAGCTTTCTTT.

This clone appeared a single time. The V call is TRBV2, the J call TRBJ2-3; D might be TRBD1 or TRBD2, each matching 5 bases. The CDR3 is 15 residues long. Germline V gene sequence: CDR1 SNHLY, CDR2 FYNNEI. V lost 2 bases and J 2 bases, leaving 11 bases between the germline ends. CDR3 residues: CASSETGRDTDTQYF. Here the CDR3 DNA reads TGTGCCAGCAGTGAAACGGGACGAGACACAGATACGCAGTATTTT.

In DNA form, the CDR3 reads TGTGCCTGGAGTGGGTGGGAGAGGGGGGAGCTGTTTTTT. Protein product: CAWSGWERGELFF. J is TRBJ2-2 and V is TRBV30, with TRBD2 as a possible D gene (5 bases). Looked up from germline, CDR1 is GTSNPN and CDR2 is SVGIG (reference sequence). This CDR3 has 13 amino acids. Trimming took off 1 base at V and 8 bases at J, with 11 bases between the two ends.

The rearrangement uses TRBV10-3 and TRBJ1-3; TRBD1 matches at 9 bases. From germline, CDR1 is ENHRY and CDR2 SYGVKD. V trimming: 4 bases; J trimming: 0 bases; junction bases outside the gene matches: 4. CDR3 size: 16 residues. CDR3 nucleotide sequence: TGTGCCATCAGTGCGCGGACAGGGGTCTCTGGAAACACCATATATTTT. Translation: CAISARTGVSGNTIYF.

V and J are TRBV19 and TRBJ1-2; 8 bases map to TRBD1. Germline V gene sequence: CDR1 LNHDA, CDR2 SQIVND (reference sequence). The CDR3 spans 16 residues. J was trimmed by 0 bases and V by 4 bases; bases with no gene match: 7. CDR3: CASSSRDRSTNYGYTF. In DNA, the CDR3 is TGTGCCAGTAGTAGCCGGGACAGGTCAACTAACTATGGCTACACCTTC.

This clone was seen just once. The CDR3 DNA sequence: TGTGCCAGCAGGGGGTCCGGGACAGGGTCTTCTGAAGCTTTCTTT. Amino acids: CASRGSGTGSSEAFF. The chain couples TRBV7-9 to TRBJ1-1; 9 bases line up with TRBD1. Germline V gives CDR1 SEHNR, CDR2 FQNEAQ (reference sequence). The CDR3 contains 15 residues. The junction had 11 bases not matched to a gene; V was cut back by 6 bases and J by 6 bases.

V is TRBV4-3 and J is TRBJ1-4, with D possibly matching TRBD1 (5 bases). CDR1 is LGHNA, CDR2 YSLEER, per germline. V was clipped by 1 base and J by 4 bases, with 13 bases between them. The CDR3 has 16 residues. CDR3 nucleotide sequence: TGCGCCAGCAGCCAAGGGGTGTGGCAGGGTAATGAAAAACTGTTTTTT. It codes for CASSQGVWQGNEKLFF.

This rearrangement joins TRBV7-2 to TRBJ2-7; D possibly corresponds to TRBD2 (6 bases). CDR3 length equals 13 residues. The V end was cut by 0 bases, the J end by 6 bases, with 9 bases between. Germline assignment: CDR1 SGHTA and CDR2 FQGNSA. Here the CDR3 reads CASSLASGVEQYF. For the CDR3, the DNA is TGTGCCAGCAGCTTAGCGTCGGGGGTCGAGCAGTACTTC. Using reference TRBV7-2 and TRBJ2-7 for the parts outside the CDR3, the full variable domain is GAGVSQSPSNKVTEKGKDVELRCDPISGHTALYWYRQSLGQGLEFLIYFQGNSAPDKSGLPSDRFSAERTGGSVSTLTIQRTQQEDSAVYLCASSLASGVEQYFGPGTRLTVT.

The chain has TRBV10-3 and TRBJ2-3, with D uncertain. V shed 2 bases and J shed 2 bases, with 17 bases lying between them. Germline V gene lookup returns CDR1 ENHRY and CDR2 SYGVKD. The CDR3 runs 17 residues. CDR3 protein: CAISEPSRAATTDTQYF. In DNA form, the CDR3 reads TGTGCCATCAGTGAGCCCTCTAGGGCAGCAACCACAGATACGCAGTATTTT.

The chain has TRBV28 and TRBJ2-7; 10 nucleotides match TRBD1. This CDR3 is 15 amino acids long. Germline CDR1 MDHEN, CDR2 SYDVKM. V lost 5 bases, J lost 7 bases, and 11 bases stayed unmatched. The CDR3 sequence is CASSETGTGAGEQYF. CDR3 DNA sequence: TGTGCCAGCAGTGAAACCGGGACAGGGGCGGGGGAGCAGTACTTC. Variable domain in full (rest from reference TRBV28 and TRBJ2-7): DVKVTQSSRYLVKRTGEKVFLECVQDMDHENMFWYRQDPGLGLRLIYFSYDVKMKEKGDIPEGYSVSREKKERFSLILESASTNQTSMYLCASSETGTGAGEQYFGPGTRLTVT.

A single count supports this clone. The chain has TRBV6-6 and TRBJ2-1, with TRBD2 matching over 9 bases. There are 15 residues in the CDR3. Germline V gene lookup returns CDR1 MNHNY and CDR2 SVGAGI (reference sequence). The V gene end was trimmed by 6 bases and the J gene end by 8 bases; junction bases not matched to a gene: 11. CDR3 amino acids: CASRASGGRLDEQFF. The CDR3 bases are TGTGCCAGCAGGGCCAGCGGGGGGAGACTGGATGAGCAGTTCTTC.

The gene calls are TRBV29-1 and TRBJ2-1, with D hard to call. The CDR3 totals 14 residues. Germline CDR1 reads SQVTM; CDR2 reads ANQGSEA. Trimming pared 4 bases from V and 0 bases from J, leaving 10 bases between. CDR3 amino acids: CSVVGGYSYNEQFF. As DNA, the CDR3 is TGCAGCGTTGTTGGCGGATACTCCTACAATGAGCAGTTCTTC.

The CDR3 is CASSLRGGGEQFF. As DNA, the CDR3 is TGCGCCAGCAGCCTACGAGGGGGAGGTGAGCAGTTCTTC. The chain uses TRBV4-3 and TRBJ2-1; D is possibly TRBD1 or TRBD2 (6 bases each). The germline gives CDR1 LGHNA, CDR2 YSLEER. This CDR3 comprises 13 residues. V was pared by 4 bases and J by 9 bases, with 13 bases between.

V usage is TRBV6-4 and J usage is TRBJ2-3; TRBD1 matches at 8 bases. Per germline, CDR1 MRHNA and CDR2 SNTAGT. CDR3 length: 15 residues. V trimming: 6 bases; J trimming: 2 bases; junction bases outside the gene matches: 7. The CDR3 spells CASRRGQVPTDTQYF. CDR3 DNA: TGTGCCAGCAGGAGGGGACAGGTCCCCACAGATACGCAGTATTTT.

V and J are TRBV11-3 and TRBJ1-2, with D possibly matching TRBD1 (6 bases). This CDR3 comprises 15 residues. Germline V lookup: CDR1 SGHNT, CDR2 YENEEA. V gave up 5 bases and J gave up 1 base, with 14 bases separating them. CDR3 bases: TGTGCCAGCAGCCCCCAACGGACAGATAACTATGGCTACACCTTC. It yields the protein CASSPQRTDNYGYTF. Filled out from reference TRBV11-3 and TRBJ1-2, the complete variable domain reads EAGVVQSPRYKIIEKKQPVAFWCNPISGHNTLYWYLQNLGQGPELLIRYENEEAVDDSQLPKDRFSAERLKGVDSTLKIQPAELGDSAVYLCASSPQRTDNYGYTFGSGTRLTVV.

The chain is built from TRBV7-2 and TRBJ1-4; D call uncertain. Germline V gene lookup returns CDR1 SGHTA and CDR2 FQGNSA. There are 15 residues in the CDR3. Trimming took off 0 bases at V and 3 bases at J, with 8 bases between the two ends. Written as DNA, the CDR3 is TGTGCCAGCAGCTTAGCCGGCGGCTCTAATGAAAAACTGTTTTTT. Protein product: CASSLAGGSNEKLFF. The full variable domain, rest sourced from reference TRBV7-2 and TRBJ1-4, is GAGVSQSPSNKVTEKGKDVELRCDPISGHTALYWYRQSLGQGLEFLIYFQGNSAPDKSGLPSDRFSAERTGGSVSTLTIQRTQQEDSAVYLCASSLAGGSNEKLFFGSGTQLSVL.

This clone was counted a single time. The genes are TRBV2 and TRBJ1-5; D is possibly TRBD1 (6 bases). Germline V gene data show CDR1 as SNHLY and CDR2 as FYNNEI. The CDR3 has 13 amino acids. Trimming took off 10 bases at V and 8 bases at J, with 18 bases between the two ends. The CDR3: CAIQGQLTEPQHF. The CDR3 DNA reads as TGTGCCATCCAAGGACAGCTCACAGAGCCCCAGCATTTT.